This T cell receptor beta chain emerged from a study of blood T cell repertoires in COVID-19. In the study's own analysis: Researchers report that nucleated cell counts were estimated from reference gene primer amplification. The repertoire was sequenced with immunoSEQ multiplex PCR; TCRdb's copy has only in-frame clones and lacks some. V and J calls and clone size come straight from that table; D and trimming were deduced from the DNA. The sample includes fewer than 400,000 clones, 80% to 90% of them seen just once. Residents of about two dozen US areas, aged about 18 to 95 years, made up the participants. Clinical history as reported by participants underpinned cohort assignment. Donors in Cohort 3 counted as recovered after two negative PCRs, clearance, or symptom resolution. This receptor was obtained from a man aged 25-45 years who had recovered from COVID-19. Material for sequencing was PBMCs or T cells enriched from blood (not recorded which).

The CDR3 is CASSERQGWGYTF. In nucleotides, the CDR3 is TGTGCCAGCAGTGAACGACAGGGTTGGGGCTACACCTTC. This sequence joins TRBV2 and TRBJ1-2; the match to TRBD1 covers 7 bases. V gave up 2 bases and J gave up 8 bases; unmatched junction bases: 5. The CDR3 is 13 residues long. Germline CDR1 reads SNHLY; CDR2 reads FYNNEI.